This passage covers 10 T cell receptor beta chains from one sample sequenced in a study of neurological immune-mediated disorders. TCRdb reanalysed the 5' RACE reads using MiXCR and keeps one entry per CDR3 protein. The sample consists of about 57,000 distinct CDR3 sequences, 12% of them appearing once. Sequencing was carried out using PBMCs. Receptor source: a woman aged 60-70 years with HTLV-1-associated myelopathy (HAM/TSP).

This sequence joins TRBV20-1 and TRBJ2-7; maybe TRBD1 (5 bases). The V end was cut by 0 bases, the J end by 3 bases, with 15 bases between. CDR1 is DFQATT and CDR2 is SNEGSKA in the germline V gene (reference sequence). The CDR3 is made up of 15 amino acids. This CDR3 reads CSARDLRQGRYEQYF. Here the CDR3 DNA reads TGCAGTGCTAGAGATCTCCGTCAGGGCCGCTACGAGCAGTACTTC.

This clonotype was picked up many times. The rearrangement uses TRBV2 and TRBJ1-1; D is unresolved. Germline CDR1 SNHLY, CDR2 FYNNEI. This CDR3 comprises 14 residues. V lost 6 bases and J 1 base, leaving 12 bases between the germline ends. The chain's CDR3 is CASRRDTKNTEAFF. The CDR3 DNA follows: TGTGCCAGCAGGAGGGATACGAAGAACACTGAAGCTTTCTTT.

The chain links TRBV20-1 to TRBJ2-3, with 8 bases identical to TRBD2. The CDR3 totals 18 residues. The germline CDR1 and CDR2 sequences are DFQATT and SNEGSKA (reference sequence). The ends lost 5 bases at V and 3 bases at J; junction bases unmatched: 19. The DNA for the CDR3 is TGCAGTGCTGGCCGCAAGGGACTAGTGGAACTTCGAACAGATACGCAGTATTTT. Translated: CSAGRKGLVELRTDTQYF.

At least ten counts were recorded for this clonotype. This chain links TRBV27 with TRBJ2-3; TRBD2 aligns across 11 bases. The CDR3 contains 15 residues. Trimming at V came to 4 bases and at J to 11 bases, leaving 11 bases not matched to a gene. Germline-derived CDR1 and CDR2 are MNHEY and SMNVEV (reference sequence). Here the CDR3 DNA reads TGTGCCAGCAGTTCCGGGACTAGCGGAGGTACTAAGCAGTATTTT. This encodes CASSSGTSGGTKQYF.

This clonotype showed up many times. The chain carries TRBV12-3 or TRBV12-4 and TRBJ2-5; 7 nucleotides align to TRBD1. CDR3 length equals 13 residues. J was trimmed by 9 bases and V by 5 bases; bases with no gene match: 9. CDR3 in amino acids: CASSRQGPTAQYF. The CDR3 DNA reads as TGTGCCAGCAGTCGACAGGGACCCACGGCCCAGTACTTC.

Many counts were recorded for this clonotype. The chain is built from TRBV9 and TRBJ1-1; D possibly corresponds to TRBD1 (5 bases). This CDR3 is built from 12 residues. V was clipped by 0 bases and J by 8 bases, with 8 bases between them. Germline V gene sequence: CDR1 SGDLS, CDR2 YYNGEE. The CDR3 loop is CASSVAGGEAFF. Written as DNA, the CDR3 is TGTGCCAGCAGCGTAGCTGGGGGAGAAGCTTTCTTT.

Ten or more counts support this clonotype. The chain joins TRBV5-1 to TRBJ1-1; 8 bases agree with TRBD1. The CDR3 consists of 15 residues. Germline lookup yields CDR1 SGHRS and CDR2 YFSETQ. V gave up 2 bases and J gave up 1 base; unmatched junction bases: 4. Here the CDR3 reads CASSLQGVPNTEAFF. The CDR3 coding sequence is TGCGCCAGCAGCTTACAGGGGGTACCGAACACTGAAGCTTTCTTT.

This clonotype was observed many times. The chain is built from TRBV28 and TRBJ1-2; D remains unclear. Germline loops: CDR1 MDHEN, CDR2 SYDVKM. The CDR3 runs 12 residues. V lost 3 bases, J lost 4 bases, and 6 bases lay in between. CDR3: CASSFDGYGYTF. CDR3 nucleotide sequence: TGTGCCAGCAGTTTCGATGGCTATGGCTACACCTTC.

This clonotype was recorded at least ten times. This chain uses TRBV7-8 with TRBJ2-6; D may be TRBD1 (6 bases). This CDR3 has 16 residues. The germline CDR1 and CDR2 sequences are SGHVS and FQNEAQ. Trimming cost V 5 bases and J 3 bases, with 14 bases left between them. CDR3 nucleotide sequence: TGTGCCAGCAGCCCGAAAACAGGGCTTGGGGCCAACGTCCTGACTTTC. Translated, it gives CASSPKTGLGANVLTF.

At least ten counts were recorded for this clonotype. This rearrangement joins TRBV24-1 to TRBJ2-1, with D uncertain. CDR3 length: 15 amino acids. Germline V gene data show CDR1 as KGHDR and CDR2 as SFDVKD. The V end was cut by 5 bases, the J end by 0 bases, with 10 bases between. CDR3 sequence reads: CATSVSLSSYNEQFF. For the CDR3, the DNA is TGTGCCACCAGTGTGTCCCTGAGCTCCTACAATGAGCAGTTCTTC.